The 11 T cell receptor beta chains below come from one sample, sequenced in a study of tumor and adjacent non-tumor tissue in lung cancer. A modified ARM-PCR protocol with three rounds of nested PCR amplified TCRbeta. TCRdb called the multiplex PCR reads again in MiXCR, with one record for every CDR3 protein. The sample records more than 120,000 distinct CDR3 sequences, roughly 70% being singletons. RNA was extracted from bulk tissue without any cell sorting. The sample taken for sequencing was lung tumor tissue. The source is a man in his 60s with small cell lung cancer.

This clonotype was recorded a few times. The chain is built from TRBV5-1 and TRBJ2-5; no definite D call. V was shortened by 6 bases and J by 2 bases, with 5 bases between the two germline ends. This CDR3 is built from 11 residues. The germline V gene encodes CDR1 SGHRS and CDR2 YFSETQ. CDR3 residues: CASTIQETQYF. The CDR3 nucleotides read TGCGCCAGCACCATACAAGAGACCCAGTACTTC. Looking up the rest from reference TRBV5-1 and TRBJ2-5 gives the full variable domain: KAGVTQTPRYLIKTRGQQVTLSCSPISGHRSVSWYQQTPGQGLQFLFEYFSETQRNKGNFPGRFSGRQFSNSRSEMNVSTLELGDSALYLCASTIQETQYFGPGTRLLVL.

On this clonotype itself: The CDR3 does not end in the conserved phenylalanine or tryptophan, so this is likely a read error. V gene TRBV20-1 combines with J gene TRBJ2-5; 8 bases line up with TRBD2. V was clipped by 4 bases and J by 2 bases; unmatched bases: 6. The CDR3 contains 14 residues. Per the germline V gene, CDR1 is DFQATT and CDR2 is SNEGSKA (reference sequence). CDR3 nucleotide sequence: TGCAGTGCTATCACAGGGACTAGTCAAGAGACCCAGTACCTC. Amino acids: CSAITGTSQETQYL.

This clonotype was detected only a few times. One end of the junction is discordant with germline, which a read error may explain. The rearrangement joins TRBV7-3 to TRBJ1-1, with a possible D match to TRBD1 (5 bases). The CDR3 length is 13 residues. CDR1 and CDR2 from the germline V gene are SGHTA and FQGTGA. DNA of the CDR3: TGTGCCAGCAGTTTAAGGAGGGGCACTGAAGCTTTCTTT. This sequence encodes CASSLRRGTEAFF.

About this clonotype: This may come from a read error, since a much larger clone is one base off. The gene calls are TRBV12-3 or TRBV12-4 and TRBJ2-1, with 13 bases that match TRBD2. With V trimmed by 10 bases and J by 6 bases, 9 bases remained unmatched. This CDR3 has 15 residues. Written as DNA, the CDR3 is TGTGCCAACAGCCGGACTAGCGGGAGAATCAATGAGCAGTTCTTC. It encodes CANSRTSGRINEQFF.

A word on this clonotype: Compared with germline, one end of the junction differs, possibly owing to a read error. The chain carries TRBV12-3 or TRBV12-4 and TRBJ1-5, with D hard to call. CDR3 length equals 13 residues. The CDR3 DNA sequence: TGTGCCAGCAGTTTAGGTAGCAATCAGTCCCAGCATTTT. Protein sequence: CASSLGSNQSQHF.

This clonotype was detected ten times or more. V gene TRBV5-1 combines with J gene TRBJ2-3; TRBD2 is a possible D gene (5 bases). CDR1 and CDR2 (germline): SGHRS, YFSETQ. Deletions cut 0 bases from V and 1 base from J, with 12 bases between. The CDR3 spans 16 residues. CDR3 nucleotides: TGCGCCAGCAGCTTGGATTTTAGCGCTGGCACAGATACGCAGTATTTT. It translates to CASSLDFSAGTDTQYF. The full variable domain, with the rest looked up from reference TRBV5-1 and TRBJ2-3, is KAGVTQTPRYLIKTRGQQVTLSCSPISGHRSVSWYQQTPGQGLQFLFEYFSETQRNKGNFPGRFSGRQFSNSRSEMNVSTLELGDSALYLCASSLDFSAGTDTQYFGPGTRLTVL.

A note on this clonotype: Just one base apart from a much larger clone, this may be a read error. The V gene is TRBV20-1, the J gene TRBJ2-1; the D is unclear. This CDR3 is built from 17 residues. The germline CDR1 and CDR2 sequences are DFQATT and SNEGSKA (reference sequence). V was clipped by 1 base and J by 0 bases, with 16 bases between them. DNA of the CDR3: TGCAGTGCTAGAGTTCCCCGAGGAGAAAGCTCCTACAATGAGCAGTTCTTC. It yields the protein CSARVPRGESSYNEQFF.

Worth noting for this clonotype: This sequence may be a read error, since a much larger clone differs from it by one base. The chain is built from TRBV5-1 and TRBJ2-1; D call uncertain. The CDR3 length is 13 residues. Trimming left V 6 bases short and J 4 bases short, with 11 bases between. Germline lookup yields CDR1 SGHRS and CDR2 YFSETQ. The CDR3 DNA reads TGCGCCAGCAACTTAGGTCGGTACAATGAGCAGTTCTTC. This codes for CASNLGRYNEQFF. The full variable domain, completed using reference TRBV5-1 and TRBJ2-1, is KAGVTQTPRYLIKTRGQQVTLSCSPISGHRSVSWYQQTPGQGLQFLFEYFSETQRNKGNFPGRFSGRQFSNSRSEMNVSTLELGDSALYLCASNLGRYNEQFFGPGTRLTVL.

CDR3 sequence reads: CASSYGTSGVSSYEQYV. CDR3 nucleotide sequence: TGTGCCAGCAGTTACGGGACTAGCGGGGTGAGCTCCTACGAGCAGTACGTC. The chain couples TRBV6-6 to TRBJ2-7; 13 nucleotides line up with TRBD2. The V segment lost 2 bases and the J segment 0 bases; nucleotides outside the gene matches: 4. The CDR3 length is 17 residues. The germline CDR1 and CDR2 sequences are MNHNY and SVGAGI (reference sequence).

This clonotype was seen just once. One end of the junction fails to match germline, which may point to a read error. The V call is TRBV12-3 or TRBV12-4, the J call TRBJ2-2; 12 bases agree with TRBD1. The length of the CDR3 is 16 residues. CDR3 in DNA: TGTGCCAGCAGTCTATACGGGACAGGGGGCTCCGGGCAGCTGTTTTTT. Its protein product is CASSLYGTGGSGQLFF.

Details on this clonotype: This may be a read error: a much more frequent sequence differs by one nucleotide. The chain employs TRBV20-1 and TRBJ2-3, with 7 positions matching TRBD2. The CDR3 consists of 12 residues. J was trimmed by 5 bases and V by 7 bases; bases with no gene match: 6. Germline lookup yields CDR1 DFQATT and CDR2 SNEGSKA (reference sequence). In nucleotides, the CDR3 is TGCAGTGTGGGGGGGTATAAAGATACGCAGTATTTT. Its protein is CSVGGYKDTQYF.